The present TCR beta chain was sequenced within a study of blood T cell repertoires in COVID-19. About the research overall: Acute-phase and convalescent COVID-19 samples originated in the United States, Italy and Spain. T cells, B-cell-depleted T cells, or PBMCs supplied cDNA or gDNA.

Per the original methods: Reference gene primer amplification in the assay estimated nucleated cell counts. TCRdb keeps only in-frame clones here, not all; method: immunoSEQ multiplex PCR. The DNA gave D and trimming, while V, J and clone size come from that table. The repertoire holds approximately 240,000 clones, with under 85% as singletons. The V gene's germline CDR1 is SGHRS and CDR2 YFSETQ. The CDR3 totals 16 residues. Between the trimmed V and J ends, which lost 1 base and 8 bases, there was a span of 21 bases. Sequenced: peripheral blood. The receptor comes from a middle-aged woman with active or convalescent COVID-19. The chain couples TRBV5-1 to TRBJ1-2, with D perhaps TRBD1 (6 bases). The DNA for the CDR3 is TGCGCCAGCAGCTTGCAATACAGGGAGTCTCCCTCGGGCTACACCTTC. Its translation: CASSLQYRESPSGYTF.